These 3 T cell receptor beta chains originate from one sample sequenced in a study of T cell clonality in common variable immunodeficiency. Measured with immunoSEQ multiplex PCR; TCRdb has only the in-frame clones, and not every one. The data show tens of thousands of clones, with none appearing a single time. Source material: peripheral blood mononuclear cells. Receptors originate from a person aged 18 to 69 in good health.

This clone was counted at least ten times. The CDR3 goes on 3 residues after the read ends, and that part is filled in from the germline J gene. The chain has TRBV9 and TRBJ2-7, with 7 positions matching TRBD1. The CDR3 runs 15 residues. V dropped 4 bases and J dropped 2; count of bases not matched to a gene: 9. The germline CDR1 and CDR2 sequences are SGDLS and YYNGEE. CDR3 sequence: CASSPAAGGAYEQYF. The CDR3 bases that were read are TGTGCCAGCAGCCCTGCCGCAGGGGGAGCCTACGAG.

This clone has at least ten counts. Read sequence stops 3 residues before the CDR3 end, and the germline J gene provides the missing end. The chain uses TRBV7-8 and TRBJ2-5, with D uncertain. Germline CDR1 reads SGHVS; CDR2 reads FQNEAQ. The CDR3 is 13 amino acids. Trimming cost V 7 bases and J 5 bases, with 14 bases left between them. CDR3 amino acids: CASNPSSRETQYF. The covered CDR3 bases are TGTGCCAGCAACCCAAGTTCAAGGGAGACC.

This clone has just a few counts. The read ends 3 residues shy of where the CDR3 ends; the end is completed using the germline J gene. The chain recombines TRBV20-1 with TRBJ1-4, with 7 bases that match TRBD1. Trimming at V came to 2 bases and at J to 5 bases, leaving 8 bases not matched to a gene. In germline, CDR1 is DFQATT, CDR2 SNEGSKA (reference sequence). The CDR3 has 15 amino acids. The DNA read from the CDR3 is TGCAGTGCTAGATCGGCGAAGGGGGCGAATGAAAAA. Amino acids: CSARSAKGANEK. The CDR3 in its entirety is CSARSAKGANEKLFF.